This T cell receptor (beta chain) was obtained from a study of blood T cells in healthy people across ages. Study results and caveats: Greater diversity and more naive CD4+ cells were seen in long-lived donors than in aged donors. A strong correlation was found between TCR beta diversity and the percentage of naive T cells.

The V and J ends lost 4 bases and 5 bases respectively, with 14 bases between them. The germline gives CDR1 SQVTM, CDR2 ANQGSEA. The CDR3 is made up of 13 amino acids. The second PCR ran about 6 to 12 cycles with a sample-barcoded 5' primer and J-beta primers. TCRdb passed the 5' RACE reads through MiXCR, listing each CDR3 protein once. The sample lists 1.5 million to 2 million distinct CDR3 sequences; 49% were seen once. Note on this clonotype: Antigen unknown.

The V gene is TRBV29-1, the J gene TRBJ2-5; no reliable D call. Sequences were obtained from blood. The clonotype originates from a woman between 40 and 55 years old in good health. This chain's CDR3 is CSVASRVGETQYF. The DNA of the CDR3 is TGCAGCGTTGCGTCTAGGGTAGGCGAGACCCAGTACTTC.